This T cell receptor (beta chain) was recorded in a study of T-cell reconstitution after alpha-beta-depleted transplantation in children. Germline trimming cut 0 bases from V and 4 bases from J; bases unmatched to any gene: 7. The V gene's germline CDR1 is SGHRS and CDR2 YFSETQ. CDR3 size: 17 residues. It was with unique molecular identifiers that the TCRbeta library was prepared. TCRdb used MiXCR to reprocess the PCR reads, holding one entry per CDR3 protein. Among some 300,000 distinct CDR3 sequences listed, roughly 9.1% were seen once. This clonotype was sampled from a boy under two years old with acute myeloid leukemia, due to receive a stem cell transplant. This rearrangement joins TRBV5-1 to TRBJ1-5, with 10 nucleotides matching TRBD1. The input for sequencing was PBMCs, taken before TCRalphabeta/CD19-depleted stem cell transplant. CDR3 nucleotides: TGCGCCAGCAGCTTGGGACCGGGACAGGGGTGGAATCAGCCCCAGCATTTT. Translated, it gives CASSLGPGQGWNQPQHF.